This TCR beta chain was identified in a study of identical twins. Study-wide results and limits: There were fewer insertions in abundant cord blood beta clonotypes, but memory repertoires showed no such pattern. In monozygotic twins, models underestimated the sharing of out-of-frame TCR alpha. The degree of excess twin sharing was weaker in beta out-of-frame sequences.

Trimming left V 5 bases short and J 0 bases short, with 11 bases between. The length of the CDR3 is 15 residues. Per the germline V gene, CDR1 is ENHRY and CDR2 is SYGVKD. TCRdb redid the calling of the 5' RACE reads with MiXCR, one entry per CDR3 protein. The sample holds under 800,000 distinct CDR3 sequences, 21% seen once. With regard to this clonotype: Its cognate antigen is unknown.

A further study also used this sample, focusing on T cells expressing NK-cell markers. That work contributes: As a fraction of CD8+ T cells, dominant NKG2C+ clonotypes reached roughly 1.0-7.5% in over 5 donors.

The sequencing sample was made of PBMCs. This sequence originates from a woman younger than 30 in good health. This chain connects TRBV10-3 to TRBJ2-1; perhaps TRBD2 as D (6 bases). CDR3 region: CAISYAGTSYNEQFF. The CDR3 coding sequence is TGTGCCATCAGTTACGCGGGAACCTCCTACAATGAGCAGTTCTTC.